The T cell receptor beta chain under discussion was sequenced for a study of blood T cell repertoires in COVID-19. As for the study in general: Samples of COVID-19 (acute and convalescent) were obtained from the United States, Italy and Spain. Sources were T cells, B-cell-depleted T cells, or PBMCs; the material itself was cDNA or gDNA.

Notes on this clone: This sample also contains other DNA sequences that code for the same CDR3.

In the original workflow: Estimated nucleated cell counts came from reference gene primer amplification. Clones were sequenced by immunoSEQ multiplex PCR, and TCRdb holds only the in-frame ones, with some missing. D and trimming come from the DNA, and the V and J calls and clone size come from that table. The data contain more than 150,000 clones, less than 90% of them seen just once; the ten biggest clones take up 5.5% to 7.5%. Deletions cut 0 bases from V and 1 base from J, with 4 bases between. The CDR3 extends over 13 amino acids. Germline V gives CDR1 MNHEY, CDR2 SMNVEV (reference sequence). The J gene is TRBJ2-7, the V gene TRBV27; no definite D call. This clonotype was sampled from a middle-aged woman with acute or convalescent COVID-19. The source material was peripheral blood. The CDR3 nucleotides are TGTGCCAGCAGTTTATCACAGTCCTACGAGCAGTACTTC. The encoded protein is CASSLSQSYEQYF.